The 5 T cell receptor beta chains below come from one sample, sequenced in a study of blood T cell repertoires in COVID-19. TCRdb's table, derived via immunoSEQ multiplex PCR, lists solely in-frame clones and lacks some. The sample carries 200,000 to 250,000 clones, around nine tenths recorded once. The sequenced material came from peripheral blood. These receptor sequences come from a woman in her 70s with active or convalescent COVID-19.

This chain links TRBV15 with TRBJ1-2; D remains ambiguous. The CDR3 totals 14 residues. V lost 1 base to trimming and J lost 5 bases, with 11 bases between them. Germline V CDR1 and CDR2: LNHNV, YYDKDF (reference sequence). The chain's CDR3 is CATSRGGGQYGYTF. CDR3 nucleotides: TGTGCCACCAGCAGAGGGGGAGGGCAATATGGCTACACCTTC. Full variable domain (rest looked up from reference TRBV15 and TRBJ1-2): DAMVIQNPRYQVTQFGKPVTLSCSQTLNHNVMYWYQQKSSQAPKLLFHYYDKDFNNEADTPDNFQSRRPNTSFCFLDIRSPGLGDTAMYLCATSRGGGQYGYTFGSGTRLTVV.

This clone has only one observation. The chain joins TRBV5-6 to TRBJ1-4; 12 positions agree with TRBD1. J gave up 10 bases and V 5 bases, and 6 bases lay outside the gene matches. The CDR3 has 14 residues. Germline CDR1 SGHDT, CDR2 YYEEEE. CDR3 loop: CASRTGTGGAKLFF. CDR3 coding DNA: TGTGCCAGCAGAACCGGGACAGGGGGCGCAAAACTGTTTTTT.

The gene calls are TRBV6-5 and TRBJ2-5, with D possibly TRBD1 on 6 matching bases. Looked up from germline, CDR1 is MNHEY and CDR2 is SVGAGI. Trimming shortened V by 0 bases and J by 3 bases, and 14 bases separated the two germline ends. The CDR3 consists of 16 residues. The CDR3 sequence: CASSYSIGAGEETQYF. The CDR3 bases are TGTGCCAGCAGTTACTCGATTGGGGCAGGGGAAGAGACCCAGTACTTC.

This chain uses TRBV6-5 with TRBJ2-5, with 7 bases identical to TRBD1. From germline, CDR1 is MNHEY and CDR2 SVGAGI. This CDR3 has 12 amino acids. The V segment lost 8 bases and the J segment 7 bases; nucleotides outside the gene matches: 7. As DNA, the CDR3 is TGTGCCAGCTCTCGGACAGGCGGGACCCAGTACTTC. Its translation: CASSRTGGTQYF.

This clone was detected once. The CDR3 sequence: CATRSDSYYGYTF. CDR3 DNA sequence: TGTGCCACCCGTTCGGACAGCTACTATGGCTACACCTTC. The chain uses TRBV15 and TRBJ1-2; a weak D match, TRBD1 (6 bases). Germline loops: CDR1 LNHNV, CDR2 YYDKDF (reference sequence). The CDR3 is 13 amino acids. Trimming took off 8 bases at V and 3 bases at J, with 13 bases between the two ends.